This T cell receptor beta chain was recorded in a study of blood T cell repertoires in COVID-19 (dated by TCRdb to between 2020 and 2021). In the study overall: Samples covering the acute and convalescent phases of COVID-19 were provided by collaborators in the United States, Italy and Spain. Sample metadata almost always included a de-identified subject ID, COVID-19 status, age in years and sex. Samples came from the ongoing ImmuneRACE study (first 160 participants) plus 1,254 subjects from 6 global collaborators. A freely available public database, intended as a resource for researchers studying the immune response to SARS-CoV-2, is where the repertoires were released. The material from the prospective study consisted of cDNA or gDNA derived from T cells, B-cell-depleted T cells, or PBMCs. Where available, HLA class I and class II types were obtained from metadata supplied by the sample provider rather than from assay-based typing. Subjects who had been exposed to COVID-19, were actively infected with it, or had recovered from it provided the deeply sampled blood TCRbeta repertoires that made up the dataset.

Study-level results and caveats: The amount of clinical and demographic metadata varied by source and participant and was provided uncurated.

Regarding this clone: Its cognate antigen has yet to be identified. The record has no base qualities; no much larger clone is one base away.

The germline V gene provides CDR1 SQVTM and CDR2 ANQGSEA. V and J lose 4 bases and 3 bases, and a span of 6 bases separates them. The CDR3 runs 11 amino acids, cysteine and phenylalanine included. Only CDR3 DNA is held: 33 bases, read in frame from base 1. TCRbeta CDR3 regions were amplified from genomic DNA by means of the immunoSEQ Assay, a bias-controlled multiplex PCR. Per the original workflow: The number of nucleated cells in each sample was estimated by amplification of reference gene primers within the assay. To quantify the absolute abundance of each unique TCRbeta CDR3 rearrangement, sequence reads were collapsed and filtered. For each sample, productive Simpson clonality was calculated by taking the square root of Simpson's diversity index across productive rearrangements. The immuneACCESS repertoire file appears here via TCRdb, limited to in-frame rearrangements. These files lack a portion of the clones; in checked studies, under half of the deficit traces to unresolved V genes, and the cause of the others is not known. That table is the source of V, J and clone size, and D and trimming were worked out from the DNA. The sample includes about 66,000 clones, with under 90% observed a single time. The top ten clonotypes cover approximately 1.5% of the sample.

The collaborating institutions used their own protocols to collect whole blood in K2EDTA tubes. For TCRbeta analysis, collaborators shipped samples in one of three forms: frozen whole blood, isolated PBMCs, or DNA extracted from either of those sample types. Input material: peripheral blood. Recombination connected TRBV29-1 to TRBJ1-2, with the D gene too uncertain to name. The sequence came from a man between 60 and 70 years old with acute or convalescent COVID-19. The DNA reads as follows: TGCAGCGTTGGGGCAGACTATGGCTACACCTTC. It encodes CSVGADYGYTF.